This entry lists 31 T cell receptor beta chains sequenced from one sample in a study of blood T cells in healthy people across ages. A J-beta primer mix and a sample-barcoded 5' primer were used in a second PCR of about 7 to 12 cycles. TCRdb fed the 5' RACE reads into MiXCR, producing one record per CDR3 protein. The sample carries hundreds of thousands of distinct CDR3 sequences, around 46% recorded once. The sample consisted of blood. These receptors were obtained from a man aged 25-45 years in good health.

This chain joins TRBV7-9 and TRBJ1-2, with D perhaps matching TRBD1 (5 bases). Trimming took 1 base from V and 0 from J, leaving 12 bases between them. There are 16 residues in the CDR3. Looked up from germline, CDR1 is SEHNR and CDR2 is FQNEAQ (reference sequence). CDR3 residues: CASSLGGGATNYGYTF. CDR3 nucleotide sequence: TGTGCCAGCAGCTTAGGTGGAGGGGCGACTAACTATGGCTACACCTTC.

In its sample, this clonotype was seen a few times. The gene calls are TRBV20-1 and TRBJ2-3, with D unresolved. Trimming shortened V by 6 bases and J by 0 bases, and 10 bases separated the two germline ends. This CDR3 region has 13 residues. Germline V gene lookup returns CDR1 DFQATT and CDR2 SNEGSKA (reference sequence). Written as DNA, the CDR3 is TGCAGTGCGGACCCCAGGAGCACAGATACGCAGTATTTT. Protein product: CSADPRSTDTQYF.

CDR3 nucleotide sequence: TGCGCCAGCAGCTTGGAATTCACATTCAAGGAGACCCAGTACTTC. The encoded protein is CASSLEFTFKETQYF. The chain has TRBV5-1 and TRBJ2-5, with D uncertain. This CDR3 region has 15 residues. With 0 bases removed from V and 5 bases from J, the gap between germline ends came to 14 bases. Germline CDR1 is SGHRS and CDR2 is YFSETQ.

In regard to this clonotype: A clone one base away is much larger, so this may be a read error. The genes are TRBV9 and TRBJ2-7; D gene uncertain. CDR1 SGDLS and CDR2 YYNGEE come from the germline V gene. The CDR3 totals 14 residues. The V end lost 0 bases, the J end lost 0 bases, and 7 bases lay between the germline ends. This chain's CDR3 is CASSVEVHSYEQYF. The CDR3 region has the DNA TGTGCCAGCAGCGTAGAGGTCCACTCCTACGAGCAGTACTTC.

The genes are TRBV29-1 and TRBJ2-5, with D perhaps being TRBD1 or TRBD2 (5 bases each). The V gene's germline CDR1 is SQVTM and CDR2 ANQGSEA. The CDR3 has 11 residues. The CDR3 DNA follows: TGCATTTCCAGGGAGCAAGAGACCCAGTACTTC. Encoded protein: CISREQETQYF.

This sequence joins TRBV20-1 and TRBJ2-3; 9 bases map to TRBD2. The CDR3 spans 14 residues. Losses at the gene ends were 3 bases for V and 2 bases for J; bases not matched to a gene: 3. The germline V gene encodes CDR1 DFQATT and CDR2 SNEGSKA (reference sequence). CDR3 amino acids: CSASPSGTTDTQYF. The CDR3, as DNA: TGCAGTGCTAGTCCTAGCGGGACCACAGATACGCAGTATTTT.

With regard to this clonotype: A read error is possible here, since a much larger clone lies one base away. The rearrangement uses TRBV4-2 and TRBJ2-4; D uncertain. The CDR3 spans 15 residues. V dropped 1 base and J dropped 13 bases, with 20 bases sitting between them. Germline V gives CDR1 LGHNA, CDR2 YNFKEQ. The CDR3 sequence: CASSQVRLGYNEQYF. Here the CDR3 DNA reads TGTGCCAGCAGCCAAGTCCGGCTTGGCTACAATGAGCAGTACTTC.

This clonotype was seen ten or more times. The chain is built from TRBV4-3 and TRBJ2-5; the match to TRBD1 covers 8 bases. The CDR3 covers 14 residues. CDR1 LGHNA and CDR2 YSLEER come from the germline V gene. V was pared by 1 base and J by 2 bases, with 0 bases of the junction left unmatched. This CDR3 is CASSQGTGQETQYF. CDR3 DNA sequence: TGCGCCAGCAGCCAAGGGACAGGGCAAGAGACCCAGTACTTC.

This chain connects TRBV5-1 to TRBJ2-7, with 10 positions matching TRBD1. Germline CDR1 reads SGHRS; CDR2 reads YFSETQ. CDR3 length: 15 amino acids. Trimming took 4 bases from V and 2 from J; bases not matched to a gene: 6. The chain's CDR3 is CASSEGQGSPYEQYF. DNA for the CDR3: TGCGCCAGCAGCGAGGGACAGGGGTCTCCCTACGAGCAGTACTTC. The whole variable domain, filled in from reference TRBV5-1 and TRBJ2-7, reads KAGVTQTPRYLIKTRGQQVTLSCSPISGHRSVSWYQQTPGQGLQFLFEYFSETQRNKGNFPGRFSGRQFSNSRSEMNVSTLELGDSALYLCASSEGQGSPYEQYFGPGTRLTVT.

This chain links TRBV28 with TRBJ2-7; 8 nucleotides line up with TRBD1. The CDR3 runs to 15 residues. Trimming cost V 5 bases and J 3 bases; bases outside gene matches: 9. Germline values: CDR1 MDHEN, CDR2 SYDVKM. The CDR3 region is CASSPPDRVNYEQYF. For the CDR3, the DNA is TGTGCCAGCAGTCCCCCGGACAGGGTCAACTACGAGCAGTACTTC. The complete variable domain, with remaining parts taken from reference TRBV28 and TRBJ2-7, reads DVKVTQSSRYLVKRTGEKVFLECVQDMDHENMFWYRQDPGLGLRLIYFSYDVKMKEKGDIPEGYSVSREKKERFSLILESASTNQTSMYLCASSPPDRVNYEQYFGPGTRLTVT.

The sample holds a few counts of this clonotype. V and J are TRBV7-2 and TRBJ2-4; perhaps TRBD2 as D (6 bases). CDR1 is SGHTA, CDR2 FQGNSA, per germline. This CDR3 is 13 amino acids long. V gave up 4 bases and J gave up 11 bases, with 15 bases separating them. The CDR3 sequence is CASSSGLESVQYF. CDR3 bases: TGTGCCAGCAGCTCGGGACTTGAGAGCGTTCAGTACTTC.

The chain joins TRBV7-3 to TRBJ2-1, with TRBD2 matching 15 bases. Unmatched junction bases numbered 6, after V lost 1 base and J lost 8 bases. Germline V gene data show CDR1 as SGHTA and CDR2 as FQGTGA. CDR3 size: 17 residues. The CDR3 sequence is CASSLRTSGGASHEQFF. Here the CDR3 DNA reads TGTGCCAGCAGCTTAAGGACTAGCGGGGGGGCTTCCCATGAGCAGTTCTTC.

This clonotype was recorded a few times. The chain couples TRBV7-9 to TRBJ2-3, with D hard to call. The CDR3 consists of 14 residues. Germline V lookup: CDR1 SEHNR, CDR2 FQNEAQ (reference sequence). Trimming took off 5 bases at V and 7 bases at J, with 16 bases between the two ends. The CDR3 loop is CASSPQGPQYTQYF. The DNA of the CDR3 is TGTGCCAGCAGCCCGCAAGGACCCCAGTATACGCAGTATTTT. Variable domain in full (rest from reference TRBV7-9 and TRBJ2-3): DTGVSQNPRHKITKRGQNVTFRCDPISEHNRLYWYRQTLGQGPEFLTYFQNEAQLEKSRLLSDRFSAERPKGSFSTLEIQRTEQGDSAMYLCASSPQGPQYTQYFGPGTRLTVL.

The rearrangement links TRBV20-1 to TRBJ2-2; D gene ambiguous. Germline V gene data show CDR1 as DFQATT and CDR2 as SNEGSKA (reference sequence). V dropped 1 base and J dropped 1 base, with 4 bases sitting between them. The CDR3 covers 13 residues. In DNA form, the CDR3 reads TGCAGTGCTAGAGCGGGGAACACCGGGGAGCTGTTTTTT. It codes for CSARAGNTGELFF.

The rearrangement links TRBV3-1 to TRBJ2-1; 7 positions match TRBD1. The J call may be incorrect, as the DNA end agrees better with TRBJ2-7. This CDR3 comprises 16 residues. CDR1 and CDR2 (germline): LGHDT, YNNKEL (reference sequence). The CDR3 protein is CASSPNGLQGAYEQYF. The CDR3 DNA follows: TGTGCCAGCAGCCCTAACGGGCTTCAGGGGGCCTACGAGCAGTACTTC.

This clonotype has just a few counts. The chain joins TRBV27 to TRBJ1-2; D possibly corresponds to TRBD1 (6 bases). Trimming cost V 2 bases and J 6 bases, with 13 bases left between them. The CDR3 is 14 residues long. CDR1 and CDR2 (germline): MNHEY, SMNVEV (reference sequence). The CDR3 DNA follows: TGTGCCAGCAGTTTAAATGGGGGGCGCGATGGCTACACCTTC. Its protein product is CASSLNGGRDGYTF.

The rearrangement links TRBV6-5 to TRBJ1-2, with D maybe TRBD1 (5 bases). The V end lost 0 bases, the J end lost 2 bases, and 19 bases lay between the germline ends. Germline lookup yields CDR1 MNHEY and CDR2 SVGAGI. This CDR3 is 18 amino acids long. CDR3 DNA: TGTGCCAGCAGTTACTCTGGGGGTCGCAAAGGGATCAACTATGGCTACACCTTC. Translated, it gives CASSYSGGRKGINYGYTF.

The rearrangement uses TRBV24-1 and TRBJ1-2, with D perhaps TRBD1 (5 bases). The CDR3 totals 12 residues. With 7 bases removed from V and 1 base from J, the gap between germline ends came to 6 bases. The germline CDR1 and CDR2 sequences are KGHDR and SFDVKD. The CDR3 region is CATRGDNYGYTF. As DNA, the CDR3 is TGTGCCACCAGGGGGGATAACTATGGCTACACCTTC.

This chain links TRBV20-1 with TRBJ2-1; D is perhaps TRBD1 or TRBD2 (5 bases each). Germline values: CDR1 DFQATT, CDR2 SNEGSKA (reference sequence). The V end was cut by 3 bases, the J end by 4 bases, with 16 bases between. The CDR3 contains 15 residues. CDR3 nucleotides: TGCAGTGCTAGGCCCGGGGACGCGATTTACAATGAGCAGTTCTTC. Its protein is CSARPGDAIYNEQFF.

The chain couples TRBV11-2 to TRBJ2-1; TRBD1 aligns across 7 bases. V lost 5 bases and J lost 7; bases outside the gene matches: 5. Germline CDR1 and CDR2: SGHAT and FQNNGV. The CDR3 is 13 residues long. DNA for the CDR3: TGTGCCAGCAGCGATAACAGGGGAAATGAGCAGTTCTTC. Translating it yields CASSDNRGNEQFF.

This clonotype was seen many times. This chain uses TRBV25-1 with TRBJ2-7; 7 bases align to TRBD1. CDR3 length: 12 residues. Germline CDR1 MGHDK, CDR2 SYGVNS. The V and J ends lost 5 bases and 5 bases, in that order; junction bases with no gene match: 3. The CDR3 protein is CASSPTGNEQYF. In DNA form, the CDR3 reads TGTGCCAGCAGTCCGACAGGGAACGAGCAGTACTTC.

At least ten counts were recorded for this clonotype. The V and J genes are TRBV20-1 and TRBJ2-1; 13 positions agree with TRBD2. This CDR3 spans 13 amino acids. J gave up 10 bases and V 5 bases, and 5 bases lay outside the gene matches. CDR1 is DFQATT and CDR2 is SNEGSKA in the germline V gene (reference sequence). For the CDR3, the DNA is TGCAGTGCTTCTTCGGGACTAGCGGGGGAGCAGTTCTTC. It yields the protein CSASSGLAGEQFF.

In the case of this clonotype: This may be a read error, as it is one base from a much larger clone. The chain uses TRBV20-1 and TRBJ1-1; the D is unclear. V was shortened by 0 bases and J by 1 base, with 9 bases between the two germline ends. Germline CDR1 reads DFQATT; CDR2 reads SNEGSKA (reference sequence). The CDR3 runs 14 residues. The CDR3 DNA reads TGCAGTGCTAGAGATTTCGGGCCGAACACTGAAGCTTTCTTT. This encodes CSARDFGPNTEAFF.

V and J are TRBV15 and TRBJ2-1; no firm D call. This CDR3 is 14 amino acids long. V was pared by 0 bases and J by 4 bases, with 7 bases between. Germline V lookup: CDR1 LNHNV, CDR2 YYDKDF (reference sequence). This CDR3 reads CATSREGLYNEQFF. In DNA, the CDR3 is TGTGCCACCAGCAGAGAGGGCCTTTACAATGAGCAGTTCTTC.

Regarding this clonotype: This may arise from a read error, as a much more abundant clone is one base away. The rearrangement links TRBV5-5 to TRBJ2-5; 8 positions match TRBD1. Germline CDR1 is SGHKS and CDR2 is YYEKEE (reference sequence). This CDR3 contains 14 residues. DNA for the CDR3: TGTGCCAACAGCCCAGGACAGGGACAAGAGACCCAGTACTTC. This sequence encodes CANSPGQGQETQYF.

The gene calls are TRBV27 and TRBJ2-7, with 9 bases fitting TRBD1. TRBJ2-5 explains the end of the DNA better; the J call may be wrong. The CDR3 runs to 14 residues. Looked up from germline, CDR1 is MNHEY and CDR2 is SMNVEV (reference sequence). CDR3 in amino acids: CASSGTGRTETQYF. The CDR3, as DNA: TGTGCCAGCAGTGGGACAGGGAGGACAGAGACCCAGTACTTC.

This chain connects TRBV20-1 to TRBJ2-3; 13 nucleotides agree with TRBD2. This CDR3 spans 20 amino acids. With V trimmed by 1 base and J by 1 base, 14 bases remained unmatched. The germline V gene encodes CDR1 DFQATT and CDR2 SNEGSKA (reference sequence). CDR3 in amino acids: CSARANHGLAGASGTDTQYF. The CDR3 bases are TGCAGTGCTAGAGCCAACCACGGACTAGCGGGGGCCTCTGGCACAGATACGCAGTATTTT.

The chain combines TRBV5-5 with TRBJ1-2; 7 bases map to TRBD1. Per germline, CDR1 SGHKS and CDR2 YYEKEE (reference sequence). Trimming cost V 5 bases and J 1 base; bases outside gene matches: 8. The CDR3 sequence is 15 residues long. As DNA, the CDR3 is TGTGCCAGCAGGGATTTAGACAGGGTTAACTATGGCTACACCTTC. This gives the protein CASRDLDRVNYGYTF. Full variable domain (missing parts from reference TRBV5-5 and TRBJ1-2): DAGVTQSPTHLIKTRGQQVTLRCSPISGHKSVSWYQQVLGQGPQFIFQYYEKEERGRGNFPDRFSARQFPNYSSELNVNALLLGDSALYLCASRDLDRVNYGYTFGSGTRLTVV.

V usage is TRBV6-1 and J usage is TRBJ1-1; D is perhaps TRBD1 (5 bases). The CDR3 runs 12 residues. Trimming pared 3 bases from V and 11 bases from J, leaving 13 bases between. CDR1 and CDR2 (germline): MNHNS, SASEGT. The CDR3 is CASSDGGKEAFF. Written as DNA, the CDR3 is TGTGCCAGCAGTGATGGGGGAAAAGAGGCTTTCTTT.

This clonotype has more than one count but fewer than ten. The V call is TRBV12-3 or TRBV12-4, the J call TRBJ2-5, with 8 bases fitting TRBD1. Trimming cost V 3 bases and J 5 bases; bases outside gene matches: 5. The CDR3 contains 14 residues. CDR3 sequence (DNA): TGTGCCAGCAGTTTGGCAGGGGGCTACGAGACCCAGTACTTC. Its translation is CASSLAGGYETQYF.

J is TRBJ2-3 and V is TRBV4-1; TRBD2 aligns across 9 bases. The CDR3 spans 18 residues. Germline V gives CDR1 MGHRA, CDR2 YSYEKL. The junction had 10 bases not matched to a gene; V was cut back by 0 bases and J by 3 bases. For the CDR3, the DNA is TGCGCCAGCAGCCAAGAGGGGCTTAGCGGGGGACTAACAGATACGCAGTATTTT. Translated: CASSQEGLSGGLTDTQYF.